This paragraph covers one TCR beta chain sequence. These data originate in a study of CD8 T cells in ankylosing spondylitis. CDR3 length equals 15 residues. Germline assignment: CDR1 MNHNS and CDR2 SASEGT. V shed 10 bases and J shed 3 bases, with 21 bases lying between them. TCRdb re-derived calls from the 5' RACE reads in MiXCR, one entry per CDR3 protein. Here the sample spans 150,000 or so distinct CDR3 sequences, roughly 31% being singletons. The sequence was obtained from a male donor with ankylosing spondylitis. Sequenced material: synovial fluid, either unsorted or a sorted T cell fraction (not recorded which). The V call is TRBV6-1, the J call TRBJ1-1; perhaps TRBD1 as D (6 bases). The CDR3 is CATTGRGEGDTEAFF. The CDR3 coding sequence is TGTGCCACCACGGGAAGGGGGGAAGGAGACACTGAAGCTTTCTTT.